The 18 T cell receptor beta chains reported below all come from one sample, sequenced in a study of blood T cell repertoires in COVID-19. Repertoires were generated with immunoSEQ multiplex PCR, while TCRdb's copy carries only in-frame clones and drops some. Of approximately 160,000 clones in the sample, around 81% were seen once. Sequencing used PBMCs or T cells enriched from blood (not recorded which). These TCRs come from a man between 40 and 49 years old who had recovered from COVID-19.

The rearrangement uses TRBV5-4 and TRBJ2-5; TRBD1 agrees at 7 bases. Germline V lookup: CDR1 SGHNT, CDR2 YYREEE (reference sequence). The CDR3 runs to 13 residues. The V segment lost 4 bases and the J segment 7 bases; nucleotides outside the gene matches: 7. CDR3 coding DNA: TGTGCCAGCAGCCGGGACAGCTTAGGGACCCAGTACTTC. It encodes CASSRDSLGTQYF.

The chain links TRBV9 to TRBJ2-3, with unresolved D. CDR1 is SGDLS and CDR2 is YYNGEE in the germline V gene. The V and J ends lost 0 bases and 1 base respectively, with 24 bases between them. CDR3 length equals 20 residues. The CDR3 bases are TGTGCCAGCAGCGTAGAGAGGAACCTCCCTAGAGGCCCACGCACAGATACGCAGTATTTT. Amino acid sequence: CASSVERNLPRGPRTDTQYF.

The chain links TRBV6-2 or TRBV6-3 to TRBJ1-2; 7 bases line up with TRBD1. J gave up 2 bases and V 0 bases, and 6 bases lay outside the gene matches. The germline CDR1 and CDR2 sequences are MNHEY and SVGEGT. This CDR3 spans 16 amino acids. The CDR3 here is CASSYSRTGGNYGYTF. Written as DNA, the CDR3 is TGTGCCAGCAGTTACTCCCGGACAGGCGGGAACTATGGCTACACCTTC.

This clone was seen more than once but under ten times. Here the CDR3 reads CASSATGTGLSGANVLTF. CDR3 DNA sequence: TGTGCCAGCAGCGCCACCGGGACAGGGCTCTCTGGGGCCAACGTCCTGACTTTC. The chain couples TRBV13 to TRBJ2-6; 9 bases align to TRBD1. V dropped 5 bases and J dropped 0; count of bases not matched to a gene: 8. Germline CDR1 PRHDT, CDR2 FYEKMQ (reference sequence). CDR3 length: 18 amino acids.

The V gene is TRBV20-1, the J gene TRBJ2-1; TRBD1 aligns across 10 bases. The CDR3 runs to 16 residues. Germline V CDR1 and CDR2: DFQATT, SNEGSKA (reference sequence). The V segment lost 3 bases and the J segment 2 bases; nucleotides outside the gene matches: 7. The CDR3: CSASIGTGATYNEQFF. The CDR3 nucleotides are TGCAGTGCTAGTATAGGGACAGGGGCTACCTACAATGAGCAGTTCTTC.

The gene calls are TRBV10-3 and TRBJ2-1; 14 bases match TRBD2. V lost 8 bases, J lost 8 bases, and 5 bases stayed unmatched. The CDR3 spans 14 residues. Germline CDR1 and CDR2: ENHRY and SYGVKD. The CDR3 sequence: CAIATSGGAYEQFF. The CDR3 DNA reads as TGTGCCATCGCGACTAGCGGGGGGGCGTATGAGCAGTTCTTC.

The rearrangement uses TRBV5-1 and TRBJ2-3; maybe TRBD1 (5 bases). The V end lost 10 bases, the J end lost 0 bases, and 15 bases lay between the germline ends. Germline CDR1 is SGHRS and CDR2 is YFSETQ. CDR3 size: 14 residues. CDR3 bases: TGCGCCGGGTGTGAAGGGGCTAGCACAGATACGCAGTATTTT. Translated, it gives CAGCEGASTDTQYF.

The chain couples TRBV5-1 to TRBJ2-3; D not resolved. V dropped 1 base and J dropped 0 bases, with 9 bases sitting between them. Germline values: CDR1 SGHRS, CDR2 YFSETQ. This CDR3 comprises 15 residues. The DNA for the CDR3 is TGCGCCAGCAGCTTGAATTCTCCTAGCACAGATACGCAGTATTTT. Its protein is CASSLNSPSTDTQYF.

This clone was seen a few times. The chain is built from TRBV24-1 and TRBJ1-2, with TRBD1 matching over 10 bases. CDR3 length: 14 amino acids. The V and J ends lost 4 bases and 9 bases, in that order; junction bases with no gene match: 7. Germline V gene data show CDR1 as KGHDR and CDR2 as SFDVKD. The CDR3 loop is CATSDSGQGVSYTF. CDR3 bases: TGTGCCACCAGTGACTCTGGACAGGGGGTAAGCTACACCTTC.

This clone was seen a single time. The chain combines TRBV7-9 with TRBJ2-3, with TRBD1 matching 7 bases. The CDR3 runs 15 residues. Trimming took 1 base from V and 0 from J; bases not matched to a gene: 1. Germline V gene sequence: CDR1 SEHNR, CDR2 FQNEAQ (reference sequence). For the CDR3, the DNA is TGTGCCAGCAGCTTAGGACAGGGTAGCACAGATACGCAGTATTTT. It encodes CASSLGQGSTDTQYF.

A few counts support this clone. CDR3 residues: CASSLVPGYNEQFF. The CDR3 region has the DNA TGTGCCAGCAGCTTAGTTCCAGGGTACAATGAGCAGTTCTTC. V usage is TRBV11-2 and J usage is TRBJ2-1; possible D gene TRBD1, 5 bases. Germline CDR1 is SGHAT and CDR2 is FQNNGV. The CDR3 runs 14 residues. Trimming removed 1 base from V and 4 bases from J, with 8 bases in between.

The genes are TRBV7-3 and TRBJ2-3; TRBD1 might be the D (6 bases). The CDR3 is 12 residues long. Germline-derived CDR1 and CDR2 are SGHTA and FQGTGA. Trimming cost V 5 bases and J 7 bases, with 10 bases left between them. CDR3 nucleotides: TGTGCCAGCAGCGAACAGGGAAATACGCAGTATTTT. As protein: CASSEQGNTQYF.

The chain links TRBV6-5 to TRBJ1-5; 12 bases match TRBD1. V trimming: 6 bases; J trimming: 6 bases; junction bases outside the gene matches: 3. The CDR3 totals 14 residues. CDR1 MNHEY and CDR2 SVGAGI come from the germline V gene. CDR3 bases: TGTGCCAGCAGCCGGGACAGGGGGCTTCAGCCCCAGCATTTT. Its protein is CASSRDRGLQPQHF.

CDR3 sequence: CASEGGGQNYGYTF. For the CDR3, the DNA is TGTGCCAGCGAAGGAGGGGGACAGAACTATGGCTACACCTTC. This chain links TRBV2 with TRBJ1-2; 7 nucleotides align to TRBD1. The CDR3 has 14 amino acids. Germline-derived CDR1 and CDR2 are SNHLY and FYNNEI. V shed 8 bases and J 2 bases; nucleotides not matched to a gene: 8.

This sequence joins TRBV5-8 and TRBJ2-3; TRBD2 might be the D (7 bases). This CDR3 is built from 15 residues. V lost 0 bases and J lost 5, with 13 bases in between. Looked up from germline, CDR1 is SGHTS and CDR2 is YDEGEE. CDR3 sequence (DNA): TGTGCCAGCAGCTTGGCGGCGGGGGCAGGAGATACGCAGTATTTT. Amino acids: CASSLAAGAGDTQYF.

The rearrangement links TRBV7-3 to TRBJ1-2, with D possibly TRBD1 on 6 matching bases. CDR1 SGHTA and CDR2 FQGTGA come from the germline V gene. V lost 5 bases and J 8 bases, leaving 18 bases between the germline ends. This CDR3 has 14 residues. CDR3 DNA sequence: TGTGCCAGCAGCCACCCGCGGGGGCTAGGAGGCTACACCTTC. Its translation is CASSHPRGLGGYTF.

This clone was seen once. The chain carries TRBV5-1 and TRBJ2-3; TRBD2 matches at 11 bases. Germline values: CDR1 SGHRS, CDR2 YFSETQ. V shed 4 bases, J shed 4 bases, and the junction held 5 bases outside the gene matches. This CDR3 is 15 amino acids long. As DNA, the CDR3 is TGCGCCAGCAGCATAGCGGGGGGGCTCGCAGATACGCAGTATTTT. Protein product: CASSIAGGLADTQYF.

The chain employs TRBV5-1 and TRBJ1-1; tentative D call: TRBD1 (6 bases). Per germline, CDR1 SGHRS and CDR2 YFSETQ. V was cut by 4 bases and J by 4 bases, with 11 bases left in between. The CDR3 is 13 residues long. The CDR3 DNA sequence: TGCGCCAGCAGCGGGCAGGGGTTCACTGAAGCTTTCTTT. Protein: CASSGQGFTEAFF.